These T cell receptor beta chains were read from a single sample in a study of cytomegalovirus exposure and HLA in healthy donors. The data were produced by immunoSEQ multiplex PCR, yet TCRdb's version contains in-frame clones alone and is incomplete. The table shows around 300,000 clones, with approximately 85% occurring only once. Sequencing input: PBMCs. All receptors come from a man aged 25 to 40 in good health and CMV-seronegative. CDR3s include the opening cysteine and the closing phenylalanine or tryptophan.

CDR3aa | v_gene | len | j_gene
CASARDRASGNTIYF | TRBV19 | 15 | TRBJ1-3
CASTPRLAAETQYF | TRBV27 | 14 | TRBJ2-5
CASSLQASGELFF | TRBV11-2 | 13 | TRBJ2-2
CASSGAGQGRSEQYF | TRBV11-2 | 15 | TRBJ2-7
CASSGQGETQYF | TRBV7-9 | 12 | TRBJ2-5
CASSFSGGAGTGELFF | TRBV11-2 | 16 | TRBJ2-2
CASSHRGVADTQYF | TRBV4-3 | 14 | TRBJ2-3
CASSQFTGNEKLFF | TRBV4-3 | 14 | TRBJ1-4
CSVGGEVFTEAFF | TRBV29-1 | 13 | TRBJ1-1
CASSRDRGSGANVLTF | TRBV18 | 16 | TRBJ2-6
CASSGTGNSPLHF | TRBV25-1 | 13 | TRBJ1-6
CASSLGGQPTYEQYF | TRBV7-6 | 15 | TRBJ2-7
CASSTGGRTNNEQFF | TRBV19 | 15 | TRBJ2-1
CASSLHVPGEKLFF | TRBV7-8 | 14 | TRBJ1-4
CASSVRLAVGTQYF | TRBV9 | 14 | TRBJ2-3
CASSLVGDGTDTQYF | TRBV27 | 15 | TRBJ2-3
CASSSLPGLVNTGELFF | TRBV11-2 | 17 | TRBJ2-2
CASSQDLGGWLYGYTF | TRBV4-3 | 16 | TRBJ1-2
CASSLVLRSEQYF | TRBV7-2 | 13 | TRBJ2-7
CASSFGTGGLEQFF | TRBV5-1 | 14 | TRBJ2-1
CASSLESGWAEKLFF | TRBV5-1 | 15 | TRBJ1-4
CASARGYQETQYF | TRBV7-9 | 13 | TRBJ2-5
CASSSDRSSNTEAFF | TRBV5-1 | 15 | TRBJ1-1
CASYGLAGAKETQYF | TRBV27 | 15 | TRBJ2-5
CATRWGGRGTEAFF | TRBV15 | 14 | TRBJ1-1
CASSLDTTGNTIYF | TRBV5-4 | 14 | TRBJ1-3
CASSRDRSSGNTIYF | TRBV6-6 | 15 | TRBJ1-3
CASSSRDRADTQYF | TRBV9 | 14 | TRBJ2-3
CASSGLRSGEQYF | TRBV6-5 | 13 | TRBJ2-7
CASSPRRAGGTDTQYF | TRBV18 | 16 | TRBJ2-3
CASRVRTDGSYNSPLHF | TRBV2 | 17 | TRBJ1-6
CASSRTLLSTDTQYF | TRBV27 | 15 | TRBJ2-3
CASSPSVSQETQYF | TRBV11-2 | 14 | TRBJ2-5
CASDRGRSLSNQPQHF | TRBV19 | 16 | TRBJ1-5
CASSLRTTQETQYF | TRBV13 | 14 | TRBJ2-5
CASSPTLSGGSSTDTQYF | TRBV4-1 | 18 | TRBJ2-3
CASSLAAGGFYNEQFF | TRBV4-3 | 16 | TRBJ2-1
CASSLVGQGHGYTF | TRBV5-1 | 14 | TRBJ1-2
CASSDRRQGSEAFF | TRBV10-1 | 14 | TRBJ1-1
CAIGDGNTIYF | TRBV11-2 | 11 | TRBJ1-3
CATSRGVLGSNEKLFF | TRBV15 | 16 | TRBJ1-4